This T cell receptor beta chain was obtained from a study of early T cells in non-severe SARS-CoV-2 infection. About the study: Unsorted whole blood bulk RNA was sequenced, with unpaired chains.

Per the germline V gene, CDR1 is DFQATT and CDR2 is SNEGSKA (reference sequence). With 2 bases removed from V and 6 bases from J, the gap between germline ends came to 8 bases. The CDR3 length is 11 residues. TCRdb processed the 5' RACE reads anew with MiXCR; each CDR3 protein has one entry. The sample yields tens of thousands of distinct CDR3 sequences, 7% to 10% seen once. This chain uses TRBV20-1 with TRBJ2-7; D unclear. Sequenced: whole blood. This sequence originates from an adult who was a healthcare worker with PCR-confirmed SARS-CoV-2 infection or an uninfected control (not recorded which). CDR3: CSARQVSEQYF. The CDR3 nucleotides are TGCAGTGCTAGACAGGTTTCCGAGCAGTACTTC.